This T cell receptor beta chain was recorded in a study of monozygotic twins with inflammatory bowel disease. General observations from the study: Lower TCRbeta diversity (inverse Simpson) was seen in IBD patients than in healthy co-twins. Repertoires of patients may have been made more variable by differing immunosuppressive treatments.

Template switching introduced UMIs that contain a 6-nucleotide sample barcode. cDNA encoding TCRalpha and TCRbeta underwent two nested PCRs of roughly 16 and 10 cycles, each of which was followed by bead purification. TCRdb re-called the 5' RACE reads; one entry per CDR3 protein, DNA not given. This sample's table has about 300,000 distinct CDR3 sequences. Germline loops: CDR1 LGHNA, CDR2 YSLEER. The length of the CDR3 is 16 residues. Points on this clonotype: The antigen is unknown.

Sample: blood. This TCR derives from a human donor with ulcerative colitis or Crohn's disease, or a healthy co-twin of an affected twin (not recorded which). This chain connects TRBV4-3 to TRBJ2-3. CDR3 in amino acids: CASSLQWEGNTDTQYF.